This TCR beta chain was identified in a study of blood T cell repertoires in COVID-19. About the research overall: Donors in the United States, Italy and Spain gave samples during acute or convalescent COVID-19. Sample material is recorded as cDNA or gDNA derived from T cells, B-cell-depleted T cells, or PBMCs.

A single count supports this clone. Authors' methods: Amplification of reference gene primers was used by the study to estimate nucleated cell counts. Profiled with immunoSEQ multiplex PCR; TCRdb holds only in-frame clones, not every one. The V and J calls and clone size come from that table; D and trimming were worked out from the DNA. The sample shows about 110,000 clones, 70% to 85% of them seen only once. Per the germline V gene, CDR1 is LNHDA and CDR2 is SQIVND (reference sequence). The CDR3 consists of 19 residues. V dropped 8 bases and J dropped 0; count of bases not matched to a gene: 19. The TCR originated in an elderly woman with active or convalescent COVID-19. Sample: peripheral blood. The chain carries TRBV19 and TRBJ1-1, with 9 bases that match TRBD1. CDR3 loop: CASRRGWARDRDMNTEAFF. The CDR3 DNA is TGTGCCAGTCGGCGTGGTTGGGCCCGGGACAGGGACATGAACACTGAAGCTTTCTTT.